The 16 T cell receptor beta chains in this list originate from one sample, sequenced in a study of T cell responses to AZD1222 COVID-19 vaccine. The data were produced by immunoSEQ multiplex PCR, yet TCRdb's version contains in-frame clones alone and is incomplete. This table has 250,000 to 300,000 clones, about 94% appearing once. The sample in question was peripheral blood, obtained 28 days after the second AZD1222 dose. The source is an adult who received the AZD1222 COVID-19 vaccine.

The J gene is TRBJ1-1, the V gene TRBV4-3; maybe TRBD1 (6 bases). The V end lost 9 bases, the J end lost 6 bases, and 17 bases lay between the germline ends. Germline CDR1 is LGHNA and CDR2 is YSLEER. The CDR3 extends over 13 amino acids. The CDR3 loop reads CASRHRASSEAFF. The CDR3 DNA is TGCGCCAGTCGTCACAGGGCCTCATCTGAAGCTTTCTTT.

The chain joins TRBV10-2 to TRBJ2-7; 10 nucleotides align to TRBD2. The V gene end was trimmed by 7 bases and the J gene end by 6 bases; junction bases not matched to a gene: 6. The V gene's germline CDR1 is WSHSY and CDR2 SAAADI. The CDR3 is 13 residues long. CDR3 protein: CASTQREGSEQYF. CDR3 coding DNA: TGCGCCAGCACCCAGCGGGAGGGTAGCGAGCAGTACTTC.

This clone was seen only a few times. V usage is TRBV5-4 and J usage is TRBJ1-6; 7 positions agree with TRBD1. In germline, CDR1 is SGHNT, CDR2 YYREEE (reference sequence). Trimming at V came to 2 bases and at J to 7 bases, leaving 9 bases not matched to a gene. The length of the CDR3 is 16 residues. The CDR3 region is CASSLTPTGSNSPLHF. The DNA of the CDR3 is TGTGCCAGCAGCTTAACACCGACAGGGTCCAATTCACCCCTCCACTTT.

The V call is TRBV19, the J call TRBJ2-1; 11 nucleotides match TRBD2. The CDR3 consists of 16 residues. J gave up 6 bases and V 4 bases, and 8 bases lay outside the gene matches. Germline CDR1 LNHDA, CDR2 SQIVND (reference sequence). CDR3 nucleotide sequence: TGTGCCAGTAGTAAAACTAGCGGGGGAACCTTCAATGAGCAGTTCTTC. The encoded protein is CASSKTSGGTFNEQFF.

The V gene is TRBV4-3, the J gene TRBJ2-5, with D tentatively TRBD2 (5 bases). The CDR3 spans 14 residues. V was cut by 4 bases and J by 1 base, with 10 bases left in between. From germline, CDR1 is LGHNA and CDR2 YSLEER. The CDR3 region is CASSPGLFQETQYF. The CDR3 bases are TGCGCCAGCAGCCCTGGACTGTTCCAAGAGACCCAGTACTTC.

J is TRBJ2-5 and V is TRBV11-2; the D gene is possibly TRBD1 (6 bases). Germline loops: CDR1 SGHAT, CDR2 FQNNGV. The CDR3 contains 13 residues. Between the trimmed V and J ends, which lost 6 bases and 5 bases, there was a span of 13 bases. The CDR3 here is CASRNRVLETQYF. In DNA, the CDR3 is TGTGCCAGCAGGAACAGGGTATTGGAGACCCAGTACTTC.

This clone occurred once. The V call is TRBV28, the J call TRBJ2-7; D gene uncertain. Germline lookup yields CDR1 MDHEN and CDR2 SYDVKM. This CDR3 is built from 12 residues. V dropped 7 bases and J dropped 8 bases, with 15 bases sitting between them. The CDR3 DNA reads TGTGCCAGCACCAACCACATGGACCAGCAGTACTTC. Amino acid sequence: CASTNHMDQQYF.

The chain links TRBV5-4 to TRBJ2-7; D possibly corresponds to TRBD1 (7 bases). Germline loops: CDR1 SGHNT, CDR2 YYREEE (reference sequence). Trimming stripped 4 bases from V and 4 bases from J, with 12 bases between. This CDR3 has 13 residues. CDR3 sequence: CASSPGGQYEQYF. The CDR3 nucleotides are TGTGCCAGCAGCCCAGGGGGGCAGTACGAGCAGTACTTC.

The chain carries TRBV2 and TRBJ2-5, with D possibly being TRBD2 (6 bases). In germline, CDR1 is SNHLY, CDR2 FYNNEI. This CDR3 comprises 13 residues. V was cut by 6 bases and J by 4 bases, with 12 bases left in between. CDR3 region: CASRLLAGETQYF. CDR3 nucleotides: TGTGCCAGCAGGCTACTAGCAGGAGAGACCCAGTACTTC.

In DNA, the CDR3 is TGTGCCAGCAGCCCGGGGGGCACCTACGAGCAGTACTTC. Translating gives CASSPGGTYEQYF. V usage is TRBV3-1 (or the pseudogene TRBV3-2) and J usage is TRBJ2-7; TRBD2 might be the D (7 bases). The CDR3 extends over 13 amino acids. V lost 4 bases, J lost 2 bases, and 9 bases lay in between. Germline values: CDR1 LGHDT, CDR2 YNNKEL (reference sequence).

This clone was detected only once. The chain carries TRBV24-1 and TRBJ2-7; 7 bases align to TRBD1. Germline V gene data show CDR1 as KGHDR and CDR2 as SFDVKD. The CDR3 extends over 15 amino acids. J was trimmed by 0 bases and V by 4 bases; bases with no gene match: 5. CDR3 residues: CATSDTRDSSYEQYF. Here the CDR3 DNA reads TGTGCCACCAGTGACACTCGGGACAGCTCCTACGAGCAGTACTTC.

The genes are TRBV4-1 and TRBJ2-5; D may be TRBD1 (5 bases). With 4 bases removed from V and 5 bases from J, the gap between germline ends came to 17 bases. This CDR3 region has 15 residues. Germline CDR1 is MGHRA and CDR2 is YSYEKL. The CDR3 loop reads CASSPLRQITETQYF. The CDR3 DNA reads TGCGCCAGCAGCCCCCTTCGACAGATTACGGAGACCCAGTACTTC.

This chain connects TRBV28 to TRBJ1-1, with unresolved D. V was clipped by 1 base and J by 4 bases, with 10 bases between them. Germline CDR1 is MDHEN and CDR2 is SYDVKM. CDR3 length equals 14 residues. CDR3 sequence (DNA): TGTGCCAGCAGTTTATCTGGGGAGGGCACTGAAGCTTTCTTT. This codes for CASSLSGEGTEAFF.

This clone was observed once. The chain has TRBV4-3 and TRBJ2-7, with TRBD2 matching over 10 bases. CDR3 length equals 15 residues. V lost 4 bases and J lost 1; bases outside the gene matches: 4. Germline V gene data show CDR1 as LGHNA and CDR2 as YSLEER. CDR3 in amino acids: CASSLRAGGSYEQYF. For the CDR3, the DNA is TGCGCCAGCAGCCTGCGAGCGGGAGGGTCCTACGAGCAGTACTTC.

The chain is built from TRBV2 and TRBJ2-7, with no clear D. The length of the CDR3 is 14 residues. Germline V CDR1 and CDR2: SNHLY, FYNNEI. Trimming removed 3 bases from V and 7 bases from J, with 16 bases in between. CDR3 amino acids: CASSDRLRMGEQYF. CDR3 sequence (DNA): TGTGCCAGCAGTGATCGCCTACGGATGGGGGAGCAGTACTTC.

The chain is built from TRBV12-5 and TRBJ1-3; a possible D gene is TRBD1 (5 bases). The V end was cut by 5 bases, the J end by 2 bases, with 16 bases between. This CDR3 is built from 16 residues. CDR1 LGHNT and CDR2 FRNRAP come from the germline V gene. CDR3 nucleotide sequence: TGTGCTAGTGGTGTCACGGGACTCCAAACTGGAAACACCATATATTTT. Protein sequence: CASGVTGLQTGNTIYF.